The 13 T cell receptor beta chains presented below share a single source sample, sequenced in a study of blood T cell repertoires in COVID-19. The method was immunoSEQ multiplex PCR; TCRdb's version includes in-frame clones alone and lacks a portion of them. The sample has more than 200,000 clones, 75% to 90% seen once. The sequenced sample consisted of peripheral blood. All receptors derive from a middle-aged man with acute or convalescent COVID-19.

The chain combines TRBV10-2 with TRBJ1-3; D is unclear. V shed 0 bases and J shed 0 bases, with 6 bases lying between them. The germline gives CDR1 WSHSY, CDR2 SAAADI. CDR3 length equals 15 residues. Here the CDR3 reads CASSESLSSGNTIYF. CDR3 coding DNA: TGCGCCAGCAGTGAGTCGTTGAGCTCTGGAAACACCATATATTTT.

This sequence joins TRBV19 and TRBJ2-7; 10 bases line up with TRBD2. CDR1 and CDR2 from the germline V gene are LNHDA and SQIVND (reference sequence). This CDR3 region has 13 residues. V gave up 7 bases and J gave up 4 bases; unmatched junction bases: 4. The CDR3 reads CASTSGSRYEQYF. For the CDR3, the DNA is TGTGCCAGTACTAGCGGGAGTCGATACGAGCAGTACTTC. Combining the CDR3 with reference TRBV19 and TRBJ2-7 gives the whole variable domain DGGITQSPKYLFRKEGQNVTLSCEQNLNHDAMYWYRQDPGQGLRLIYYSQIVNDFQKGDIAEGYSVSREKKESFPLTVTSAQKNPTAFYLCASTSGSRYEQYFGPGTRLTVT.

The chain employs TRBV7-3 and TRBJ2-1; 10 nucleotides agree with TRBD2. The CDR3 has 17 residues. Trimming at V came to 5 bases and at J to 4 bases, leaving 11 bases not matched to a gene. The germline V gene has CDR1 SGHTA and CDR2 FQGTGA. The CDR3 region has the DNA TGTGCCAGCAGCCAGCTTGCCGGGACTAGCGCATACAATGAGCAGTTCTTC. Translating gives CASSQLAGTSAYNEQFF.

The chain has TRBV6-6 and TRBJ1-5, with 11 bases fitting TRBD1. This CDR3 is built from 17 residues. Germline V lookup: CDR1 MNHNY, CDR2 SVGAGI (reference sequence). Germline trimming cut 5 bases from V and 7 bases from J; bases unmatched to any gene: 13. The CDR3 reads CASSPVSGQGVRQPQHF. The DNA for the CDR3 is TGTGCCAGCAGTCCGGTCTCGGGACAGGGGGTTCGGCAGCCCCAGCATTTT.

The genes are TRBV6-2 or TRBV6-3 and TRBJ1-2; D may be TRBD1 (5 bases). V lost 2 bases, J lost 4 bases, and 14 bases lay in between. Germline CDR1 and CDR2: MNHEY and SVGEGT. The CDR3 is 15 residues long. This CDR3 is CASSYPGIGSYGYTF. In DNA, the CDR3 is TGTGCCAGCAGTTACCCAGGGATCGGTAGCTATGGCTACACCTTC.

V and J are TRBV19 and TRBJ1-1, with a possible D match to TRBD1 (6 bases). Trimming removed 7 bases from V and 5 bases from J, with 20 bases in between. Germline CDR1 LNHDA, CDR2 SQIVND (reference sequence). The CDR3 has 15 amino acids. In DNA, the CDR3 is TGTGCCAGTATTGAGGGGGGGACGGGGAGGACTGAAGCTTTCTTT. This sequence encodes CASIEGGTGRTEAFF.

V is TRBV7-2 and J is TRBJ2-7, with TRBD1 as a possible D gene (5 bases). This CDR3 has 15 amino acids. CDR1 and CDR2 from the germline V gene are SGHTA and FQGNSA. Deletions cut 1 base from V and 0 bases from J, with 10 bases between. This chain's CDR3 is CASSLVRVSSYEQYF. CDR3 coding DNA: TGTGCCAGCAGCTTAGTCAGGGTTAGCTCCTACGAGCAGTACTTC.

The chain couples TRBV14 to TRBJ2-7, with 7 positions matching TRBD1. The V gene's germline CDR1 is SGHDN and CDR2 FVKESK. J gave up 3 bases and V 3 bases, and 5 bases lay outside the gene matches. CDR3 size: 14 residues. CDR3 in amino acids: CASSQGQPYYEQYF. The CDR3 nucleotides read TGTGCCAGCAGCCAGGGACAGCCATACTACGAGCAGTACTTC.

This CDR3 is CASSNDRRNSPLHF. The CDR3 DNA reads as TGTGCCAGCAGCAACGACAGGAGGAATTCACCCCTCCACTTT. The rearrangement links TRBV7-2 to TRBJ1-6, with D tentatively TRBD1 (6 bases). The length of the CDR3 is 14 residues. The ends were cut back, 5 bases at V and 7 bases at J, with 12 bases in the middle. From germline, CDR1 is SGHTA and CDR2 FQGNSA.

V gene TRBV5-8 combines with J gene TRBJ1-4; 7 nucleotides match TRBD1. The CDR3 has 16 residues. Germline V gives CDR1 SGHTS, CDR2 YDEGEE. Trimming removed 3 bases from V and 4 bases from J; junction bases left unmatched: 9. The CDR3 sequence: CASSYDRTGVNEKLFF. The CDR3 DNA is TGTGCCAGCAGCTACGACAGGACAGGAGTTAATGAAAAACTGTTTTTT.

The rearrangement links TRBV15 to TRBJ1-4; the D is unclear. From germline, CDR1 is LNHNV and CDR2 YYDKDF (reference sequence). The V gene lost 6 bases and the J gene lost 0 bases, with 11 bases spanning the gap. The CDR3 extends over 15 amino acids. CDR3 sequence (DNA): TGTGCCACCAGTTCTGCGGGAACAACTAATGAAAAACTGTTTTTT. Amino acids: CATSSAGTTNEKLFF.

The CDR3 sequence is CASSEPRQLKETQYF. CDR3 nucleotides: TGCGCCAGCAGTGAGCCGAGACAACTGAAAGAGACCCAGTACTTC. The gene calls are TRBV10-2 and TRBJ2-5; no firm D call. CDR3 length: 15 residues. Germline lookup yields CDR1 WSHSY and CDR2 SAAADI. Trimming removed 2 bases at V and 3 bases at J, with 13 bases between.

The chain joins TRBV5-5 to TRBJ2-1; 7 nucleotides match TRBD1. The CDR3 extends over 15 amino acids. J gave up 5 bases and V 4 bases, and 9 bases lay outside the gene matches. In germline, CDR1 is SGHKS, CDR2 YYEKEE (reference sequence). DNA for the CDR3: TGTGCCAGCAGCAAAAGACAGGGTTTGGACAATGAGCAGTTCTTC. It yields the protein CASSKRQGLDNEQFF.